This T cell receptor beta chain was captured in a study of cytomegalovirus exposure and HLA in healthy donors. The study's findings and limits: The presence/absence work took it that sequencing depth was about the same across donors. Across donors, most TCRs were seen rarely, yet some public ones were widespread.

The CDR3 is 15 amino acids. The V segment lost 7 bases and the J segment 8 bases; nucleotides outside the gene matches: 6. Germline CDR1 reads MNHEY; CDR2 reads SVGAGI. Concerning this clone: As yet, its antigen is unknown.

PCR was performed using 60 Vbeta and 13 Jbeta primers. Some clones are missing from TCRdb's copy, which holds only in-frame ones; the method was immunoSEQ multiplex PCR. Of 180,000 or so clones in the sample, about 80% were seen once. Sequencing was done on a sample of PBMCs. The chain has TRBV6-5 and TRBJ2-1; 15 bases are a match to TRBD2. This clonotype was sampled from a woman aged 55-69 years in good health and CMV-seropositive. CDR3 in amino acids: CASIGTSGRSHEQFF. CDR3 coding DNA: TGTGCCAGCATCGGGACTAGCGGGAGGTCCCATGAGCAGTTCTTC.